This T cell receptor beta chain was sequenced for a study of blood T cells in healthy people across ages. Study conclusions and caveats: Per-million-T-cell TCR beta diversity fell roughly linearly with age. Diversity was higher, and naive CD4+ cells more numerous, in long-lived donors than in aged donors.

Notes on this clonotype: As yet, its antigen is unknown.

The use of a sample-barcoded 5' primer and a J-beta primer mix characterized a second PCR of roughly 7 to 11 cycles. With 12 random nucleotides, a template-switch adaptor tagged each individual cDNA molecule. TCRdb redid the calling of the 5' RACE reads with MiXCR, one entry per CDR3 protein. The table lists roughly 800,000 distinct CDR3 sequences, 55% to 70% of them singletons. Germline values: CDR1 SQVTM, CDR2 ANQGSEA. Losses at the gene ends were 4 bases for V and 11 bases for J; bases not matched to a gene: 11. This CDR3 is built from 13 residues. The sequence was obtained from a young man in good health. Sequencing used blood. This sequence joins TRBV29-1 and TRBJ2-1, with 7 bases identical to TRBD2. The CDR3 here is CSVVWGLNQKQFF. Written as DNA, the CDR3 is TGCAGCGTTGTCTGGGGACTAAACCAAAAGCAGTTCTTC.